This T cell receptor (beta chain) originates from a study of shared clonotypes between healthy human individuals. Looking at the study overall: A donor's plate count was three for CD4 naive and three for CD4 memory; CD8 naive had two and CD8 memory one. Findings of the study overall: The donor pool, a small one, limited the genetic and exposure-history diversity represented. Richness estimates generally favored naive over memory subsets.

A remark on this clone: Its cognate antigen is unknown.

Execution of the assay was at deep level. Some clones are missing from TCRdb's copy, which holds only in-frame ones; the method was immunoSEQ multiplex PCR. The table includes 2.5 million or so clones, 90% to 95% detected once. The germline CDR1 and CDR2 sequences are MNHNS and SASEGT. The CDR3 extends over 13 amino acids. V lost 3 bases and J 3 bases, leaving 8 bases between the germline ends. The source is a man aged 18 to 35 in good health. The sample consisted of naive CD4+ T cells sorted from blood. Subset reported: CD45RA+ positively selected. This chain links TRBV6-1 with TRBJ1-2, with a tentative D call TRBD1 (5 bases). Here the CDR3 DNA reads TGTGCCAGCAGTGACGCAGGGTACTATGGCTACACCTTC. It encodes CASSDAGYYGYTF.